These 31 T cell receptor beta chains were sequenced from one sample in a study of shared clonotypes between healthy human individuals. Using immunoSEQ multiplex PCR, the repertoire was profiled, and TCRdb retains in-frame clones only, with some absent. The sample lists over a million clones, 70% to 80% seen once, with roughly 0.57% in the top ten. The sequenced material came from memory CD4+ T cells from PBMCs. Noted subset: CD45RA-negative fraction. The origin of the receptors is a man aged 18 to 35 in good health. Some clones in this sample may be carry-over from other donors' samples.

This clone showed up just once. The chain combines TRBV28 with TRBJ1-4; D unclear. V dropped 3 bases and J dropped 4 bases, with 12 bases sitting between them. Germline CDR1 reads MDHEN; CDR2 reads SYDVKM. The CDR3 has 15 residues. CDR3 loop: CASSLERKYNEKLFF. CDR3 nucleotide sequence: TGTGCCAGCAGTTTGGAGCGGAAATATAATGAAAAACTGTTTTTT.

This rearrangement joins TRBV14 to TRBJ1-4, with unresolved D. Trimming stripped 3 bases from V and 4 bases from J, with 6 bases between. Germline lookup yields CDR1 SGHDN and CDR2 FVKESK. The CDR3 covers 13 residues. CDR3 bases: TGTGCCAGCAGCCAGGGGAGTAATGAAAAACTGTTTTTT. Its protein product is CASSQGSNEKLFF.

This clone was detected many times. The chain is built from TRBV5-6 and TRBJ1-3; D gene ambiguous. Deletions cut 0 bases from V and 0 bases from J, with 10 bases between. Germline V gene sequence: CDR1 SGHDT, CDR2 YYEEEE. This CDR3 region has 16 residues. The CDR3 nucleotides are TGTGCCAGCAGCTTGGGTCAGGCAATCTCTGGAAACACCATATATTTT. Protein sequence: CASSLGQAISGNTIYF.

The chain joins TRBV11-2 to TRBJ2-2; no reliable D call. The ends were cut back, 4 bases at V and 7 bases at J, with 10 bases in the middle. The CDR3 totals 13 residues. The germline V gene has CDR1 SGHAT and CDR2 FQNNGV. The CDR3 reads CASSSLLGGELFF. The CDR3, as DNA: TGTGCCAGCAGCTCCCTCTTGGGCGGGGAGCTGTTTTTT.

This sequence joins TRBV12-5 and TRBJ2-2; 7 positions agree with TRBD1. The CDR3 is made up of 16 amino acids. The V segment lost 6 bases and the J segment 6 bases; nucleotides outside the gene matches: 13. Per germline, CDR1 LGHNT and CDR2 FRNRAP. This chain's CDR3 is CASGSTGAQGSGELFF. The DNA for the CDR3 is TGTGCTAGTGGCAGCACAGGGGCGCAGGGTTCCGGGGAGCTGTTTTTT.

V gene TRBV4-2 combines with J gene TRBJ2-1, with D possibly TRBD1 on 6 matching bases. The length of the CDR3 is 17 residues. V was shortened by 3 bases and J by 5 bases, with 20 bases between the two germline ends. Looked up from germline, CDR1 is LGHNA and CDR2 is YNFKEQ. The CDR3 DNA reads as TGTGCCAGCAGCCACCCTGAGGGGGACACCTATAACAATGAGCAGTTCTTC. It is translated as CASSHPEGDTYNNEQFF.

The chain carries TRBV18 and TRBJ1-4; no definite D call. V dropped 3 bases and J dropped 4 bases, with 18 bases sitting between them. The CDR3 is 17 amino acids. From germline, CDR1 is KGHSH and CDR2 LQKENI. CDR3 DNA sequence: TGTGCCAGCTCACCCAATCCGGTGAGCGGGTTTAATGAAAAACTGTTTTTT. It yields the protein CASSPNPVSGFNEKLFF.

The V gene is TRBV7-9, the J gene TRBJ1-1; no clear D. Germline assignment: CDR1 SEHNR and CDR2 FQNEAQ (reference sequence). This CDR3 region has 15 residues. The ends were cut back, 1 base at V and 1 base at J, with 10 bases in the middle. Here the CDR3 DNA reads TGTGCCAGCAGCTTAGGTCCGCGGGCGAACACTGAAGCTTTCTTT. Its protein product is CASSLGPRANTEAFF.

Details on this clone: Other DNA sequences in this specimen translate into the identical CDR3. The V call is TRBV9, the J call TRBJ2-5; D ambiguous. The CDR3 sequence is 12 residues long. From germline, CDR1 is SGDLS and CDR2 YYNGEE. The V end lost 3 bases, the J end lost 2 bases, and 5 bases lay between the germline ends. The CDR3 coding sequence is TGTGCCAGCAGCGGCCCTCAAGAGACCCAGTACTTC. It is translated as CASSGPQETQYF.

This clone came up a few times. The rearrangement links TRBV5-4 to TRBJ2-5; D remains unclear. With 4 bases removed from V and 0 bases from J, the gap between germline ends came to 7 bases. CDR1 and CDR2 from the germline V gene are SGHNT and YYREEE (reference sequence). The CDR3 consists of 13 residues. The DNA of the CDR3 is TGTGCCAGCAGCATCAAGTACCAAGAGACCCAGTACTTC. Protein sequence: CASSIKYQETQYF.

On this clone: A far larger clone is a single base away, which makes a read error likely. The same CDR3 arises from other DNA sequences in this sample as well. The chain has TRBV6-5 and TRBJ2-5; D is uncertain. The germline V gene has CDR1 MNHEY and CDR2 SVGAGI. The CDR3 contains 15 residues. Between the trimmed V and J ends, which lost 6 bases and 1 base, there was a span of 15 bases. CDR3 region: CASSPTWTAQETQYF. The CDR3 DNA reads as TGTGCCAGCAGCCCCACCTGGACGGCCCAAGAGACCCAGTACTTC.

This chain links TRBV5-5 with TRBJ1-4; D is undetermined. V gave up 2 bases and J gave up 3 bases, with 11 bases separating them. The CDR3 is made up of 15 amino acids. The germline gives CDR1 SGHKS, CDR2 YYEKEE (reference sequence). The CDR3 is CASSLLTDSNEKLFF. CDR3 bases: TGTGCCAGCAGCTTATTGACGGATTCTAATGAAAAACTGTTTTTT.

J is TRBJ2-3 and V is TRBV12-5; D is unclear. Deletions cut 4 bases from V and 6 bases from J, with 11 bases between. Germline-derived CDR1 and CDR2 are LGHNT and FRNRAP. There are 13 residues in the CDR3. CDR3 nucleotide sequence: TGTGCTAGTGGTTCCCCGCATATGGATACGCAGTATTTT. This sequence encodes CASGSPHMDTQYF.

In the case of this clone: A read error may account for a junction end that differs from germline. The V gene is TRBV28, the J gene TRBJ2-7; 13 bases agree with TRBD2. The germline V gene has CDR1 MDHEN and CDR2 SYDVKM. The CDR3 spans 13 residues. CDR3 sequence (DNA): TGTGCCAGCACATTACTAGCGGGAGGGAATCCTCGTTTC. Amino acids: CASTLLAGGNPRF.

The V and J genes are TRBV2 and TRBJ2-7; D may be TRBD2 (5 bases). Trimming took 8 bases from V and 2 from J, leaving 13 bases between them. The CDR3 is 13 residues long. CDR1 is SNHLY and CDR2 is FYNNEI in the germline V gene. The CDR3 DNA follows: TGTGCCAGCTACCGGGATACTACCTACGAGCAGTACTTC. It yields the protein CASYRDTTYEQYF.

As regards this clone: This may stem from a read error, because a much larger clone lies one nucleotide away. The genes are TRBV2 and TRBJ2-3; a weak D match, TRBD2 (6 bases). Germline loops: CDR1 SNHLY, CDR2 FYNNEI. The ends were cut back, 4 bases at V and 4 bases at J, with 12 bases in the middle. This CDR3 comprises 14 residues. CDR3 region: CASSVSASADTQYF. In DNA, the CDR3 is TGTGCCAGCAGTGTAAGCGCTAGCGCAGATACGCAGTATTTT.

The sample holds many counts of this clone. The junction differs from germline at one of its ends, possibly a read error. The genes are TRBV6-9 and TRBJ2-5, with D possibly matching TRBD1 (5 bases). Germline-derived CDR1 and CDR2 are MNHGY and SVAAGI. This CDR3 spans 13 amino acids. This chain's CDR3 is CARRRGFAETQYF. For the CDR3, the DNA is TGTGCCCGCAGAAGGGGTTTTGCGGAGACCCAGTACTTC.

J is TRBJ1-2 and V is TRBV28; 9 nucleotides align to TRBD1. Germline V gives CDR1 MDHEN, CDR2 SYDVKM. This CDR3 comprises 14 residues. V dropped 6 bases and J dropped 8; count of bases not matched to a gene: 10. The DNA of the CDR3 is TGTGCCAGCAGCCCCTCACAGGGGGCGCGGGGCTACACCTTC. Translated, it gives CASSPSQGARGYTF.

This clone was observed a few times. Being one base from a much bigger clone, this may be a read error. Additional DNA sequences in this sample encode the identical CDR3. This sequence joins TRBV9 and TRBJ2-3; no clear D. Germline V lookup: CDR1 SGDLS, CDR2 YYNGEE. The CDR3 totals 14 residues. Deletions cut 0 bases from V and 0 bases from J, with 5 bases between. The CDR3 is CASSVVPSTDTQYF. In nucleotides, the CDR3 is TGTGCCAGCAGCGTAGTCCCGAGCACAGATACGCAGTATTTT.

The DNA of the CDR3 is TGCGCCAGCAGCTTGGTAGCGGGGACTGGGAATGAGCAGTTCTTC. As protein: CASSLVAGTGNEQFF. The V and J genes are TRBV5-1 and TRBJ2-1; TRBD2 matches at 8 bases. This CDR3 contains 15 residues. Germline loops: CDR1 SGHRS, CDR2 YFSETQ. V gave up 0 bases and J gave up 7 bases; unmatched junction bases: 6.

Regarding this clone: A much larger clone lies one base from this, so it may be a read error. The same CDR3 also results from other DNA sequences found in this sample. The gene calls are TRBV27 and TRBJ1-2, with 10 bases lining up with TRBD1. Germline lookup yields CDR1 MNHEY and CDR2 SMNVEV (reference sequence). The CDR3 is made up of 13 amino acids. The CDR3 loop is CASRTGGESGYTF. CDR3 in DNA: TGCGCCAGCAGGACAGGGGGAGAATCGGGCTACACCTTC.

Details on this clone: At one boundary the junction diverges from the germline segment, which might be a read error. The V gene is TRBV30, the J gene TRBJ1-1, with D uncertain. This CDR3 is 14 amino acids long. The germline gives CDR1 GTSNPN, CDR2 SVGIG (reference sequence). CDR3 DNA sequence: TGTGCCTGGTCCAAACCCAGGTTCGCGACTGAAGCTTCCTTT. Its translation is CAWSKPRFATEASF.

The DNA for the CDR3 is TGTGCCAGCAGATATAACAGGTTTACCTACGAGCAGTACTTC. It yields the protein CASRYNRFTYEQYF. This chain links TRBV6-5 with TRBJ2-7; a possible D gene is TRBD1 (5 bases). V lost 6 bases and J lost 2, with 14 bases in between. This CDR3 spans 14 amino acids. The germline V gene has CDR1 MNHEY and CDR2 SVGAGI.

This clone occurred once. The J gene is TRBJ2-3, the V gene TRBV19; 10 bases line up with TRBD1. This CDR3 region has 15 residues. The V segment lost 7 bases and the J segment 5 bases; nucleotides outside the gene matches: 9. The germline CDR1 and CDR2 sequences are LNHDA and SQIVND (reference sequence). This CDR3 is CASTSGTGVGDTQYF. In DNA, the CDR3 is TGTGCCAGTACCTCCGGGACAGGGGTTGGAGATACGCAGTATTTT.

This clone was observed once. CDR3 loop: CASSRGGYADTQYF. The CDR3, as DNA: TGCGCCAGCAGCCGCGGGGGGTATGCAGATACGCAGTATTTT. This rearrangement joins TRBV4-1 to TRBJ2-3; 8 bases fit TRBD2. Per germline, CDR1 MGHRA and CDR2 YSYEKL. V lost 4 bases to trimming and J lost 4 bases; unmatched junction nucleotides: 4. The CDR3 totals 14 residues.

This chain connects TRBV27 to TRBJ2-2; 8 positions match TRBD1. The CDR3 runs 15 residues. Germline-derived CDR1 and CDR2 are MNHEY and SMNVEV (reference sequence). The V segment lost 4 bases and the J segment 4 bases; nucleotides outside the gene matches: 5. The CDR3 DNA reads TGTGCCAGCAGTTACCGGGACAGGAGCACCGGGGAGCTGTTTTTT. Translating it yields CASSYRDRSTGELFF.

Here the CDR3 reads CASSHGIGGRETQYF. In nucleotides, the CDR3 is TGCGCCAGCAGCCACGGGATAGGGGGGCGAGAGACCCAGTACTTC. The chain combines TRBV5-1 with TRBJ2-5; the D gene could be TRBD1 or TRBD2 (6 bases each). The CDR3 spans 15 residues. The germline V gene encodes CDR1 SGHRS and CDR2 YFSETQ. Trimming shortened V by 4 bases and J by 4 bases, and 17 bases separated the two germline ends.

V and J are TRBV7-9 and TRBJ2-7, with D unclear. Trimming cost V 5 bases and J 4 bases, with 9 bases left between them. The germline gives CDR1 SEHNR, CDR2 FQNEAQ (reference sequence). The CDR3 is made up of 12 amino acids. The CDR3 region is CASSRDWYEQYF. Written as DNA, the CDR3 is TGTGCCAGCAGCCGAGACTGGTACGAGCAGTACTTC.

V is TRBV30 and J is TRBJ1-6; D gene ambiguous. This CDR3 has 13 amino acids. Per the germline V gene, CDR1 is GTSNPN and CDR2 is SVGIG (reference sequence). The V end was cut by 1 base, the J end by 8 bases, with 9 bases between. The CDR3 DNA follows: TGTGCCTGGAGTGCCGGGAGGGATTCACCCCTCCACTTT. Encoded protein: CAWSAGRDSPLHF.

The chain has TRBV7-9 and TRBJ1-5; D is unresolved. CDR3 length equals 13 residues. Looked up from germline, CDR1 is SEHNR and CDR2 is FQNEAQ (reference sequence). V was cut by 1 base and J by 4 bases, with 5 bases left in between. CDR3 amino acids: CASSLVQNQPQHF. The CDR3 DNA reads TGTGCCAGCAGCTTAGTACAGAATCAGCCCCAGCATTTT.

The chain joins TRBV29-1 to TRBJ1-5; D is ambiguous. Germline V CDR1 and CDR2: SQVTM, ANQGSEA. The V end was cut by 7 bases, the J end by 3 bases, with 10 bases between. The CDR3 runs to 12 residues. DNA of the CDR3: TGCAGCGCCGGGAACGACAATCAGCCCCAGCATTTT. Protein sequence: CSAGNDNQPQHF.